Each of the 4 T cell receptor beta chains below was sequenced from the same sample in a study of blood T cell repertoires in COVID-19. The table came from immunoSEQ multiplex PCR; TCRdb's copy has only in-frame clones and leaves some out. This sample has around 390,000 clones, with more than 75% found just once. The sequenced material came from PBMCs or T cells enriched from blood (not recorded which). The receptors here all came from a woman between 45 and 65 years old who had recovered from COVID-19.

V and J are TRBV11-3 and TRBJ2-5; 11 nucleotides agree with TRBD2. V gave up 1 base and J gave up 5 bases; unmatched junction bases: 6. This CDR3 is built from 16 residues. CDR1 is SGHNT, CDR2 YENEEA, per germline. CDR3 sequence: CASSLGTSGGFETQYF. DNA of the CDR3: TGTGCCAGCAGCTTAGGAACTAGCGGGGGTTTTGAGACCCAGTACTTC.

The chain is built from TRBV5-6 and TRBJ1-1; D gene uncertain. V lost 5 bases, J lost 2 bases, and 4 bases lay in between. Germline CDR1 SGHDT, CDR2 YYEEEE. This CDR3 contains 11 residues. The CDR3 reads CASSKNTEAFF. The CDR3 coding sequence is TGTGCCAGCAGTAAAAACACTGAAGCTTTCTTT.

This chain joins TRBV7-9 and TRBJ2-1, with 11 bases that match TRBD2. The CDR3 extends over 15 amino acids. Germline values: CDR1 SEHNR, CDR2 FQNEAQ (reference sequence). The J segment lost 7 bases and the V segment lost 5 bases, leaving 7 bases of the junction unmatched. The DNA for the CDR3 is TGTGCCAGCAGCCCGGGACTAGCGGACAGAAATGAGCAGTTCTTC. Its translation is CASSPGLADRNEQFF.

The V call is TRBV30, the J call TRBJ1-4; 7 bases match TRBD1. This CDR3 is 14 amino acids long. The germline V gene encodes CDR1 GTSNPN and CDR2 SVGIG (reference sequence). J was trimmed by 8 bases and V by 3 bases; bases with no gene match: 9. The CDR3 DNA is TGTGCCTGGAGGCGGACAGGACGAAGCGAAAAACTGTTTTTT. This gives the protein CAWRRTGRSEKLFF.